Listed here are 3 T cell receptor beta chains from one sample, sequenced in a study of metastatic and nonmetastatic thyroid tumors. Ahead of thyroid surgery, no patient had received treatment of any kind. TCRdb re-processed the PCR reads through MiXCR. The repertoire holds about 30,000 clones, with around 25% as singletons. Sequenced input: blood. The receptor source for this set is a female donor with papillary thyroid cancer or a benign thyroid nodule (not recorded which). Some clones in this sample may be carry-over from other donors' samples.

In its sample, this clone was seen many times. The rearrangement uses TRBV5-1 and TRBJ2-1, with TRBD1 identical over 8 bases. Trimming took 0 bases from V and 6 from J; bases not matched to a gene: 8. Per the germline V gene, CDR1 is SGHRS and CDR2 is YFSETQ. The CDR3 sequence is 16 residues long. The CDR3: CASSLDGTGGSNEQFF. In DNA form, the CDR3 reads TGCGCCAGCAGCTTGGACGGGACAGGAGGGAGCAATGAGCAGTTCTTC.

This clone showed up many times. The CDR3 loop is CSAKGDSGNTNEKLFF. The CDR3 DNA reads TGCAGTGCTAAGGGCGACAGTGGCAACACTAATGAAAAACTGTTTTTT. The rearrangement uses TRBV20-1 and TRBJ1-4; the D gene is possibly TRBD1 (5 bases). This CDR3 spans 16 amino acids. Trimming shortened V by 4 bases and J by 2 bases, and 17 bases separated the two germline ends. In germline, CDR1 is DFQATT, CDR2 SNEGSKA (reference sequence).

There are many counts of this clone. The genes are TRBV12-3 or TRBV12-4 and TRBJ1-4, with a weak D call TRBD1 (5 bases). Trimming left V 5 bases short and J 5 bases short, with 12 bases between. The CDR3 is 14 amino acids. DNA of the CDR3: TGTGCCAGCAGTCGACAGCAACGAAATGAAAAACTGTTTTTT. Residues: CASSRQQRNEKLFF.